The T cell receptor (beta chain) described here comes from a study of cytomegalovirus exposure and HLA in healthy donors. A word on this clone: Its matching antigen is unknown.

The PCR ran on 60 Vbeta and 13 Jbeta primers. Clones were sequenced by immunoSEQ multiplex PCR, and TCRdb holds only the in-frame ones, with some missing. The sample records roughly 220,000 clones, around 85% being singletons. The study's findings and limits: One cluster of highly shared sequence variants probably arose as a sequencing artifact. Some V segments (TRBV6-2 and TRBV6-3 among them) were excluded as indistinguishable.

V trimming: 8 bases; J trimming: 6 bases; junction bases outside the gene matches: 8. The CDR3 consists of 13 residues. Germline V gene lookup returns CDR1 MDHEN and CDR2 SYDVKM. The receptor was derived from a man aged 50-60 years in good health and CMV-seronegative. The sequencing input was PBMCs. V is TRBV28 and J is TRBJ2-5, with TRBD1 matching over 8 bases. The CDR3: CASGQGLKKTQYF. The CDR3 DNA reads TGTGCCAGCGGACAGGGTTTGAAAAAGACCCAGTACTTC.